Given below is one TCR beta chain in context. Its cognate antigen is unknown. This sample was included in a study of regulatory T cells in long-lasting Graves disease. Study findings and constraints: With persistent disease, TRBV28, TRBJ1-2 and TRBJ2-5 were the favored segments.

The time point denotes: newly diagnosed GD, antithyroid drugs for less than 3 months. Preparation of the TCR library used RNA extracted from PBMCs. Assembly of TCR beta libraries relied on iRepertoire HTBI primers together with Arm-PCR of CDR3 regions. Authors' analysis steps: In the combined samples, around 60 TRBV and 14 to 15 TRBJ segments were identified. TCRdb reanalysed the multiplex PCR reads using MiXCR and keeps one entry per CDR3 protein. Here the V and J calls rest on TCRdb's processing, not on the authors' analysis. The sample carries about 520,000 distinct CDR3 sequences, 12% recorded once. V lost 1 base and J lost 4, with 13 bases in between. The germline gives CDR1 LGHNA, CDR2 YNFKEQ. The CDR3 has 15 residues. The sample was also reused in another study, on T cells in Graves' hyperthyroidism and ophthalmopathy.

The receptor's source is a woman aged 25 to 39 with Graves disease. The rearrangement uses TRBV4-2 and TRBJ1-2; the D gene is possibly TRBD1 (5 bases). Sequencing used peripheral blood mononuclear cells (PBMCs), obtained at new diagnosis, from a patient treated with antithyroid drugs. The CDR3: CASSQAPGQFYGYTF. The CDR3 DNA sequence: TGTGCCAGCAGCCAAGCCCCGGGGCAGTTCTATGGCTACACCTTC.